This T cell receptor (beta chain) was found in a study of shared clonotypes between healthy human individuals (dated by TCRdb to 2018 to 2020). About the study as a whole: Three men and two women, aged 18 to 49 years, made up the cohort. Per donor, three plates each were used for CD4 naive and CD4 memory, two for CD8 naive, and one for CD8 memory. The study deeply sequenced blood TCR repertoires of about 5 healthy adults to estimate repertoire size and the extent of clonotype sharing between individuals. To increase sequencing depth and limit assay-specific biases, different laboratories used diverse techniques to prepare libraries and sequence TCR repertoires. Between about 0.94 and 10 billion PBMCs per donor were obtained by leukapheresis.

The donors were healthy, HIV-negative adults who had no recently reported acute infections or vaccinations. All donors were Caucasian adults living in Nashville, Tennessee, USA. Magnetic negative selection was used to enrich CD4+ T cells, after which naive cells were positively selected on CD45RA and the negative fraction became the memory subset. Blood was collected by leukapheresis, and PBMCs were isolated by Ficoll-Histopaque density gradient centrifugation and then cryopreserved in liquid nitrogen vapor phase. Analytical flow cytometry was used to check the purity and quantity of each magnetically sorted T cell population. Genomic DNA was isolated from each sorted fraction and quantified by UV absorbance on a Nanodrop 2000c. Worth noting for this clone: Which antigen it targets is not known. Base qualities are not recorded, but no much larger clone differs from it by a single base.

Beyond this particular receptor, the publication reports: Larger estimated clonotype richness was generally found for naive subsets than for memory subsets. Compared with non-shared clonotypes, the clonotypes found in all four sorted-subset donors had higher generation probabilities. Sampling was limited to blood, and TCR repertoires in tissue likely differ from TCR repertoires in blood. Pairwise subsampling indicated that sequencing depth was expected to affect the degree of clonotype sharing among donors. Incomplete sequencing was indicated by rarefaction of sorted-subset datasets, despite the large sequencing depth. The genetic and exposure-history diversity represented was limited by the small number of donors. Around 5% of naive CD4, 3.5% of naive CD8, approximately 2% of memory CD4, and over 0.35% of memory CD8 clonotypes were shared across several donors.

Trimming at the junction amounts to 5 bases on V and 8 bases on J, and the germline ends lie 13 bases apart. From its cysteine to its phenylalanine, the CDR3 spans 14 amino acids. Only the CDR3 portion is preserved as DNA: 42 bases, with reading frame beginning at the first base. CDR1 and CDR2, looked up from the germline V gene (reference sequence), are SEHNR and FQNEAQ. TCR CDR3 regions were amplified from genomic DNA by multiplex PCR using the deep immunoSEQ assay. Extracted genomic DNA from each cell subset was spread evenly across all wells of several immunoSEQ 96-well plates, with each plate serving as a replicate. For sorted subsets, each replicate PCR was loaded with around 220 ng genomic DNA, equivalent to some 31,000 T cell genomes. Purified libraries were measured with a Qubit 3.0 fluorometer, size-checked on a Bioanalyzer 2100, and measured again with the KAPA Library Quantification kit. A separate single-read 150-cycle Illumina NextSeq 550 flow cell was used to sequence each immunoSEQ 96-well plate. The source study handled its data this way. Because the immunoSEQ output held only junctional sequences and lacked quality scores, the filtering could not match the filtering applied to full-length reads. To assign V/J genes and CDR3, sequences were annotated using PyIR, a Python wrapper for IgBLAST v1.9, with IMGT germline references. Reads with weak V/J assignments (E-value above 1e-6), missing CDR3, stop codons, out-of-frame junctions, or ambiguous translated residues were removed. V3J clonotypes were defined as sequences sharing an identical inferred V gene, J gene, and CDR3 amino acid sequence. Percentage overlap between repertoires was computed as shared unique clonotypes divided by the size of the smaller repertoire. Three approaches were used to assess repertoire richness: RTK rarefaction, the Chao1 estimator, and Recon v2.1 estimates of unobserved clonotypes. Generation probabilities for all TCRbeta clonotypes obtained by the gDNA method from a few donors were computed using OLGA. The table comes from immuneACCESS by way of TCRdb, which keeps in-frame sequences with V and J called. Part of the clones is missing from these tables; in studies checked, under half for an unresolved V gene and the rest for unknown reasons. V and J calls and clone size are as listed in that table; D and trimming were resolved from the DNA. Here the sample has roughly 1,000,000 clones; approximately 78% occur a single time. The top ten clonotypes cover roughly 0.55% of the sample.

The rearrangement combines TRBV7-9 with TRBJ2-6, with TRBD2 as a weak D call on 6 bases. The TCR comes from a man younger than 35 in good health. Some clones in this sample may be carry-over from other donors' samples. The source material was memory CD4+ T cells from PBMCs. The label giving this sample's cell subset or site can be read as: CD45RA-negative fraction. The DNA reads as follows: TGTGCCAGCAGCCTTTCCGCGGGGACCAACGTCCTGACTTTC. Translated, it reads CASSLSAGTNVLTF. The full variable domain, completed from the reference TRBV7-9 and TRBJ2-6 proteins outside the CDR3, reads DTGVSQNPRHKITKRGQNVTFRCDPISEHNRLYWYRQTLGQGPEFLTYFQNEAQLEKSRLLSDRFSAERPKGSFSTLEIQRTEQGDSAMYLCASSLSAGTNVLTFGAGSRLTVL.